This TCR beta chain was documented in a study of T cells after yellow fever vaccination. General study results and limits: Clonotypes shared by both compartments, CD4 and CD8, made up a small share. The secondary T-cell response peaked on day 5, not day 15, but was weaker. After the booster, about 95% of CD4 and 75% to 90% of CD8 primary-response clones were re-detected.

Regarding this clonotype: Its specificity is not known.

V was trimmed by 6 bases and J by 4 bases, leaving 15 bases between them. From germline, CDR1 is KGHSH and CDR2 LQKENI. The CDR3 extends over 14 amino acids. 5'RACE template switching produced TCR cDNA carrying a universal primer site and UMIs. Each CDR3 protein is one row after TCRdb ran MiXCR on the 5' RACE reads. The sample contains some 290,000 distinct CDR3 sequences, about 10% of which appear only once. The sequence was collected from a man in his late teens or twenties who received the YFV17D yellow fever vaccine. The specimen comprised CD4+ T cells sorted from PBMCs, sampled 45 days after the yellow fever booster vaccination. V is TRBV18 and J is TRBJ2-5; no clear D. This CDR3 is CASSPTDRAETQYF. CDR3 sequence (DNA): TGTGCCAGCTCGCCTACGGACCGTGCAGAGACCCAGTACTTC.